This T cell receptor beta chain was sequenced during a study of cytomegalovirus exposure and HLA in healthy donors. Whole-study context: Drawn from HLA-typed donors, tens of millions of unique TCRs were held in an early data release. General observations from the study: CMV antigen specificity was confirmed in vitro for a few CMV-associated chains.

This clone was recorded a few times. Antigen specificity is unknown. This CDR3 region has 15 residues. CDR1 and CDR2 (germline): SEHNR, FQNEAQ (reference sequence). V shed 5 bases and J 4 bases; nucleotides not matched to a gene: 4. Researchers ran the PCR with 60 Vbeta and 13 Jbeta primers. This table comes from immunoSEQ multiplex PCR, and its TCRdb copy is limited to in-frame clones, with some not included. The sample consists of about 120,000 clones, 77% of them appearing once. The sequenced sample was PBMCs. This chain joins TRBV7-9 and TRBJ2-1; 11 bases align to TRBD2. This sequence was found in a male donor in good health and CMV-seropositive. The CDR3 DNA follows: TGTGCCAGCAGCCTTAGCGGGAGGGAATACAATGAGCAGTTCTTC. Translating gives CASSLSGREYNEQFF. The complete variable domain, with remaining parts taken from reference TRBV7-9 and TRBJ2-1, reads DTGVSQNPRHKITKRGQNVTFRCDPISEHNRLYWYRQTLGQGPEFLTYFQNEAQLEKSRLLSDRFSAERPKGSFSTLEIQRTEQGDSAMYLCASSLSGREYNEQFFGPGTRLTVL.